This paragraph covers one T cell receptor (beta chain) sequence. This clone was picked up one time. Its antigen specificity is not known. No quality values exist for individual bases; no much larger clone is one base distant. TCRbeta CDR3 regions were amplified from genomic DNA using the immunoSEQ Assay, a bias-controlled multiplex PCR. Under the source paper's analysis protocol: The number of nucleated cells in each sample was estimated from the amplification of reference gene primers within the assay. To quantify the absolute abundance of each unique TCRbeta CDR3 rearrangement, sequence reads were collapsed and filtered. For each sample, productive Simpson clonality was calculated as the square root of Simpson's diversity index across productive rearrangements. TCRdb holds this immuneACCESS table with in-frame rearrangements only. Some clones are missing; in checked studies, unresolved V genes explain under half, and the rest has no known cause. The V and J calls and the clone size are those of that table, but D and trimming were determined from the DNA. Counted in this sample were 210,000 or so clones; about 90% of them appeared once. Under 2.5% of the sample is held by the ten biggest clonotypes.

Taken from cysteine to phenylalanine, the CDR3 has 15 residues. CDR3 DNA is the only sequence kept; it has 45 bases, read in frame from the first base. V loses 4 bases, J loses 7 bases, and the germline ends lie 18 bases apart. Looking up the germline V gene yields CDR1 SGDLS and CDR2 YYNGEE. This sample was taken from a study of blood T cell repertoires in COVID-19 (dated by TCRdb to the early 2020s). For context, the study as a whole: Samples from collaborators originated in the United States, Italy and Spain and spanned both the acute and convalescent phases of COVID-19. HLA class I and class II types, where available, came from metadata supplied by the sample provider rather than from assay-based typing. Samples were obtained from the ongoing ImmuneRACE study (first 160 participants) and from about 1,300 subjects provided by 6 global collaborators. Nearly every sample came with metadata listing a de-identified subject ID, COVID-19 status, age in years and sex. A freely available public database, intended as a resource for researchers studying the immune response to SARS-CoV-2, is where the repertoires were released. Deeply sampled blood TCRbeta repertoires from subjects exposed to, actively infected with, or recovered from COVID-19 were included in the dataset. The material from the prospective study consisted of cDNA or gDNA derived from T cells, B-cell-depleted T cells, or PBMCs. General findings and caveats noted by the study authors: How much clinical and demographic metadata was included differed by source and by participant, and the metadata was provided uncurated.

The collaborating institutions used their own protocols to collect whole blood in K2EDTA tubes. For TCRbeta analysis, collaborators shipped samples in one of three forms: frozen whole blood, isolated PBMCs, or DNA extracted from either of those sample types. The sequence links TRBV9 to TRBJ2-4; the D gene is perhaps TRBD2, from 6 matching bases. The sample comprised peripheral blood. The receptor comes from a man aged 35-49 years with active or convalescent COVID-19. The nucleotide sequence reads as follows: TGTGCCAGCAGCCCTTCCGGGACTTCCGAGAACATTCAGTACTTC. It translates as CASSPSGTSENIQYF.